This passage covers 14 T cell receptor beta chains from one sample sequenced in a study of technical replicates of blood from a handful of donors. Using immunoSEQ multiplex PCR, the repertoire was profiled, and TCRdb retains in-frame clones only, with some absent. In the table there are about 44,000 clones, 96% of which are singletons. Source material: T cells isolated from PBMCs. The receptors were sampled from a human donor in good health.

The V and J genes are TRBV2 and TRBJ2-1; D remains ambiguous. The CDR3 contains 12 residues. V was pared by 6 bases and J by 7 bases, with 10 bases between. Per the germline V gene, CDR1 is SNHLY and CDR2 is FYNNEI. The DNA for the CDR3 is TGTGCCAGCAGACAAACCAGTAATGAGCAGTTCTTC. It yields the protein CASRQTSNEQFF.

CDR3 amino acids: CASSLSGRSSDTQYF. For the CDR3, the DNA is TGCGCCAGCAGCCTTAGCGGGAGGTCCTCAGATACGCAGTATTTT. The chain links TRBV5-1 to TRBJ2-3; 10 bases match TRBD2. CDR1 and CDR2 (germline): SGHRS, YFSETQ. The CDR3 length is 15 residues. The J segment lost 4 bases and the V segment lost 4 bases, leaving 6 bases of the junction unmatched.

This rearrangement joins TRBV27 to TRBJ2-3, with a possible D match to TRBD2 (6 bases). Trimming shortened V by 7 bases and J by 5 bases, and 25 bases separated the two germline ends. This CDR3 is built from 17 residues. Germline V gene data show CDR1 as MNHEY and CDR2 as SMNVEV (reference sequence). As DNA, the CDR3 is TGTGCCAGCAATCTCTATGCGGGACTCCCGGGACGAGATACGCAGTATTTT. It yields the protein CASNLYAGLPGRDTQYF.

This clone has only one observation. The chain uses TRBV7-9 and TRBJ2-7; 8 nucleotides match TRBD1. Germline loops: CDR1 SEHNR, CDR2 FQNEAQ (reference sequence). The CDR3 totals 14 residues. J lost 2 bases, V lost 2 bases, and 2 bases had no gene match. This chain's CDR3 is CASSLSQGAYEQYF. DNA of the CDR3: TGTGCCAGCAGCTTATCACAGGGGGCCTACGAGCAGTACTTC.

DNA for the CDR3: TGTGCCAGCATCCTAGAAGCGGGGAAAGAGACCCAGTACTTC. Protein: CASILEAGKETQYF. The chain employs TRBV6-6 and TRBJ2-5; 7 nucleotides align to TRBD2. CDR1 and CDR2 (germline): MNHNY, SVGAGI (reference sequence). V was pared by 7 bases and J by 3 bases, with 8 bases of the junction left unmatched. CDR3 length equals 14 residues.

The V gene is TRBV11-2, the J gene TRBJ2-7, with D possibly being TRBD1 (6 bases). CDR3 size: 12 residues. V lost 5 bases to trimming and J lost 7 bases, with 12 bases between them. In germline, CDR1 is SGHAT, CDR2 FQNNGV. This chain's CDR3 is CASSDTGLEQYF. In DNA, the CDR3 is TGTGCCAGCAGCGACACAGGGCTGGAGCAGTACTTC. The variable domain in full, with the rest retrieved from reference TRBV11-2 and TRBJ2-7, is EAGVAQSPRYKIIEKRQSVAFWCNPISGHATLYWYQQILGQGPKLLIQFQNNGVVDDSQLPKDRFSAERLKGVDSTLKIQPAKLEDSAVYLCASSDTGLEQYFGPGTRLTVT.

The chain couples TRBV4-1 to TRBJ2-2, with 8 bases identical to TRBD2. There are 15 residues in the CDR3. V lost 5 bases to trimming and J lost 7 bases; unmatched junction nucleotides: 9. Germline V gene data show CDR1 as MGHRA and CDR2 as YSYEKL. CDR3 loop: CASSSSGWGGGELFF. The CDR3 DNA reads TGCGCCAGCAGCTCTAGCGGGTGGGGAGGCGGGGAGCTGTTTTTT.

V and J are TRBV19 and TRBJ2-2, with 10 bases matching TRBD1. CDR3 size: 17 residues. The germline CDR1 and CDR2 sequences are LNHDA and SQIVND (reference sequence). V lost 4 bases, J lost 4 bases, and 9 bases stayed unmatched. CDR3: CASSRLVGTGVTGELFF. CDR3 sequence (DNA): TGTGCCAGTAGTAGGTTGGTGGGGACAGGGGTCACCGGGGAGCTGTTTTTT.

The V gene is TRBV4-3, the J gene TRBJ1-2; D gene unclear. From germline, CDR1 is LGHNA and CDR2 YSLEER. V dropped 5 bases and J dropped 3 bases, with 10 bases sitting between them. The CDR3 runs to 13 residues. The CDR3 DNA reads as TGCGCCAGCAGCGAGACGGGAGACTATGGCTACACCTTC. It encodes CASSETGDYGYTF.

This clone is a singleton in its sample. J is TRBJ1-2 and V is TRBV6-1; 7 nucleotides line up with TRBD1. The CDR3 extends over 14 amino acids. Trimming removed 7 bases from V and 4 bases from J; junction bases left unmatched: 9. Per the germline V gene, CDR1 is MNHNS and CDR2 is SASEGT. Here the CDR3 reads CASNSRQGPYGYTF. In DNA form, the CDR3 reads TGTGCCAGCAATTCTCGACAGGGCCCCTATGGCTACACCTTC.

The rearrangement uses TRBV5-4 and TRBJ2-5, with D hard to call. V shed 5 bases and J shed 4 bases, with 15 bases lying between them. CDR3 size: 14 residues. In germline, CDR1 is SGHNT, CDR2 YYREEE (reference sequence). For the CDR3, the DNA is TGTGCCAGCAGATCCTCCAGGATATTAGAGACCCAGTACTTC. The encoded protein is CASRSSRILETQYF.

CDR3: CASHRGTEAFF. Here the CDR3 DNA reads TGTGCCAGCCATAGGGGGACTGAAGCTTTCTTT. The chain is built from TRBV28 and TRBJ1-1, with D perhaps matching TRBD1 (6 bases). The CDR3 sequence is 11 residues long. The germline V and J ends were trimmed by 8 bases and 5 bases, with 9 bases remaining between them. Germline values: CDR1 MDHEN, CDR2 SYDVKM.

V and J are TRBV5-1 and TRBJ2-7; D perhaps matches TRBD1 (5 bases). Germline V CDR1 and CDR2: SGHRS, YFSETQ. V lost 2 bases to trimming and J lost 2 bases, with 11 bases between them. The CDR3 is made up of 14 amino acids. The CDR3 here is CASSFREMTYEQYF. CDR3 in DNA: TGCGCCAGCAGCTTCAGGGAAATGACCTACGAGCAGTACTTC. Full variable domain (missing parts from reference TRBV5-1 and TRBJ2-7): KAGVTQTPRYLIKTRGQQVTLSCSPISGHRSVSWYQQTPGQGLQFLFEYFSETQRNKGNFPGRFSGRQFSNSRSEMNVSTLELGDSALYLCASSFREMTYEQYFGPGTRLTVT.

The rearrangement joins TRBV30 to TRBJ2-1; a weak D match, TRBD2 (6 bases). Deletions cut 2 bases from V and 0 bases from J, with 11 bases between. There are 15 residues in the CDR3. Germline V lookup: CDR1 GTSNPN, CDR2 SVGIG (reference sequence). The CDR3 loop reads CAWSPLATSYNEQFF. The CDR3 DNA reads as TGTGCCTGGAGTCCACTAGCTACCTCCTACAATGAGCAGTTCTTC.